Below are 5 T cell receptor beta chains sequenced from a single sample in a study of technical replicates of blood from a few donors. Assay used: immunoSEQ multiplex PCR; TCRdb lists only in-frame clones, some missing. The sample records under 95,000 clones, roughly 94% being singletons. The sample was T cells isolated from PBMCs. The source is a human donor in good health.

This chain links TRBV25-1 with TRBJ1-1; TRBD1 might be the D (5 bases). The V end was cut by 3 bases, the J end by 0 bases, with 8 bases between. Germline V lookup: CDR1 MGHDK, CDR2 SYGVNS. This CDR3 contains 14 residues. DNA for the CDR3: TGTGCCAGCAGTGAGGGGGGAATGAACACTGAAGCTTTCTTT. Amino acids: CASSEGGMNTEAFF.

V is TRBV5-6 and J is TRBJ2-5; 8 bases are shared with TRBD1. There are 15 residues in the CDR3. With 3 bases clipped from V and 5 bases from J, the junction kept 9 bases outside the gene matches. In germline, CDR1 is SGHDT, CDR2 YYEEEE. The DNA of the CDR3 is TGTGCCAGCAGCTCGCGCAGGGGGCTGTCGGAGACCCAGTACTTC. This gives the protein CASSSRRGLSETQYF. The whole variable domain, filled in from reference TRBV5-6 and TRBJ2-5, reads DAGVTQSPTHLIKTRGQQVTLRCSPKSGHDTVSWYQQALGQGPQFIFQYYEEEERQRGNFPDRFSGHQFPNYSSELNVNALLLGDSALYLCASSSRRGLSETQYFGPGTRLLVL.

This clone was seen a few times. V gene TRBV4-1 combines with J gene TRBJ1-5; 9 bases agree with TRBD1. Germline V gene lookup returns CDR1 MGHRA and CDR2 YSYEKL. The V segment lost 1 base and the J segment 6 bases; nucleotides outside the gene matches: 1. This CDR3 has 14 residues. This CDR3 reads CASSQGTGVQPQHF. For the CDR3, the DNA is TGCGCCAGCAGCCAAGGGACAGGGGTTCAGCCCCAGCATTTT.

The gene calls are TRBV4-1 and TRBJ1-2; 9 nucleotides line up with TRBD1. The CDR3 extends over 15 amino acids. V trimming: 0 bases; J trimming: 7 bases; junction bases outside the gene matches: 6. Germline V CDR1 and CDR2: MGHRA, YSYEKL. The CDR3 DNA sequence: TGCGCCAGCAGCCAAGATACGGGGACAGGGATTGGCTACACCTTC. Amino acids: CASSQDTGTGIGYTF.

The gene calls are TRBV27 and TRBJ2-5; 7 nucleotides align to TRBD2. CDR1 is MNHEY and CDR2 is SMNVEV in the germline V gene (reference sequence). J lost 2 bases, V lost 3 bases, and 9 bases had no gene match. The CDR3 runs to 16 residues. The CDR3 reads CASSFRGSGRQETQYF. The CDR3 DNA follows: TGTGCCAGCAGTTTCCGGGGTAGCGGGCGACAAGAGACCCAGTACTTC.